This TCR beta chain was captured by sequencing in a study of blood T cell repertoires in COVID-19. Background on the study: PBMCs, B-cell-depleted T cells, or T cells provided the cDNA or gDNA that made up the material.

Under the authors' procedure: Researchers report that nucleated cell counts were estimated from reference gene primer amplification. The repertoire was sequenced with immunoSEQ multiplex PCR; TCRdb's copy has only in-frame clones and lacks some. V, J and clone size are taken as reported in that table, and D and trimming were inferred from the DNA itself. The sample consists of around 250,000 clones, 90% to 95% of them appearing once. The study drew participants aged roughly 18 to 95 years from 20 to 30 US areas. This TCR derives from a human donor in a cohort exposed to, infected with or recovered from COVID-19 (not recorded which). The donor label of this sample is uncertain. Sequences were obtained from PBMCs or T cells enriched from blood (not recorded which).

In DNA form, the CDR3 reads TGTGCCAGCAGCTCCCTGACCGGGACAGGGGGAACTAATGAAAAACTGTTTTTT. Translating it yields CASSSLTGTGGTNEKLFF. The V call is TRBV7-9, the J call TRBJ1-4; 11 nucleotides match TRBD1. The ends lost 4 bases at V and 1 base at J; junction bases unmatched: 8. The CDR3 has 18 residues. The germline V gene encodes CDR1 SEHNR and CDR2 FQNEAQ (reference sequence).